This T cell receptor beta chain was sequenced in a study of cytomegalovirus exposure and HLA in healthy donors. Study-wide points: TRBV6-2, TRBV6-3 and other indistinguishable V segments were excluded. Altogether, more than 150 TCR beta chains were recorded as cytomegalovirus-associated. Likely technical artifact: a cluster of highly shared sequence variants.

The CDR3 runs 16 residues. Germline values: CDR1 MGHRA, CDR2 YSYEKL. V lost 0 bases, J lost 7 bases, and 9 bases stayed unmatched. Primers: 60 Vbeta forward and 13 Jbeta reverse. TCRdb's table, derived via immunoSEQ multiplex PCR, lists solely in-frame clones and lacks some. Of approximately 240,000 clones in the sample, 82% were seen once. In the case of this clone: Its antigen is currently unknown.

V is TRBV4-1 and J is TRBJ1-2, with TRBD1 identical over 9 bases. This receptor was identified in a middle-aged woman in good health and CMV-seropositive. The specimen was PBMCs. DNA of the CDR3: TGCGCCAGCAGCCAAGAAGTACAGGGGGCTGGAAGTGGCTACACCTTC. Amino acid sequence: CASSQEVQGAGSGYTF.